This T cell receptor (beta chain) is drawn from a study of response to subunit inactivated influenza vaccine. This clonotype was observed a handful of times. Its antigen is unidentified. Study outcomes and limitations: Authors suggested each seasonal flu vaccination may recruit only limited numbers of new T cells.

In TCRdb, the RT-PCR reads were re-called with MiXCR into one record per CDR3 protein. The sample records approximately 700,000 distinct CDR3 sequences, approximately 14% being singletons. Germline loops: CDR1 SGHDT, CDR2 YYEEEE. This CDR3 region has 16 residues. Trimming took 5 bases from V and 3 from J; bases not matched to a gene: 9. V gene TRBV5-6 combines with J gene TRBJ2-5, with 11 nucleotides matching TRBD2. This sequence originates from a man aged 45-60 years who received an inactivated influenza vaccine. This material consisted of PBMCs from blood, taken 12 days after vaccination. Here the CDR3 reads CASRQRLLAGEETQYF. CDR3 DNA sequence: TGTGCCAGCAGGCAACGATTACTAGCGGGGGAAGAGACCCAGTACTTC.